What follows describes a single T cell receptor beta chain. This CDR3 spans 13 amino acids. The germline V and J ends were trimmed by 4 bases and 10 bases, with 14 bases remaining between them. Germline values: CDR1 MNHEY, CDR2 SVGAGI. Original processing notes: How many nucleated cells were present was estimated from reference gene primer amplification. The protocol was immunoSEQ multiplex PCR, while the TCRdb copy is restricted to in-frame clones and leaves out a portion. Clone size and the V and J calls come from that table; the DNA yielded D and trimming. The sample consists of about 300,000 clones, 85% of them appearing once. The sample originates from a study of blood T cell repertoires in COVID-19.

The receptor was isolated from a woman in her twenties or thirties who had been exposed to COVID-19. Material: PBMCs or T cells enriched from blood (not recorded which). The V and J genes are TRBV6-5 and TRBJ2-1, with D possibly matching TRBD2 (5 bases). CDR3 bases: TGTGCCAGCAGTTTACTAGGCCGAGGGGAGCAGTTCTTC. It encodes CASSLLGRGEQFF.